This T cell receptor (beta chain) is from a study of HIV-infected patients and healthy controls (dated 2014 in TCRdb). In terms of the full investigation: After three months of therapy, CD4 counts in most of the 16 patients increased to a modest but significant degree while remaining below normal ranges. Relative to controls, total CDR3 counts per chain did not differ significantly, and patients lacked overall T-cell lymphocytopenia. The question the study tested was whether immune perturbation and reconstitution could be captured by deep TCR repertoire sequencing of small blood samples from HIV patients. Viral load became undetectable in about 70% of the 16 patients by the second bleed and in all patients after a further year of therapy. CD8 counts did not change consistently during early therapy, while the CD4:CD8 ratio increased slightly.

The investigation overall reported the following: Significantly different mean usage between HIV-infected patients and controls was observed for eight alpha and eight beta V genes. Significantly higher mean Gini indices were seen in HIV-infected repertoires than in controls, possibly reflecting oligoclonality. Processing included only sixteen HIV-infected individuals, and this was regarded by the authors as a major limit on how widely the findings apply. Size-matched repertoire data did not replicate the apparent post-therapy recovery of the Gini index in HIV-infected patients. The use of whole blood limited sequencing depth and precluded separation of the dynamics of distinct T-cell subpopulations. Only roughly 14 weeks of therapy was reflected in the treated samples, a period arguably too short to observe immune reconstitution given low adult thymic output. Comparisons were complicated by unequal numbers of distinct sequences between patients and controls, and rare events from HIV-infected data were overweighted by size-matching. HLA typing of donors was not performed in the study. The observed differences in diversity could not be explained by the slight differences in age and sex profiles between the study cohorts. Alpha-beta chain pairing was not determined in the samples. During therapy, HIV-associated CDR3s significantly decreased in frequency, while CMV-associated CDR3s did not change significantly, though most became more frequent. By Jaccard index and by the count of highly shared sequences, healthy controls shared more CDR3s between individuals than HIV+ patients did. Alpha-chain CDR3s from MAIT cells occurred at high frequency in healthy controls but were severely depleted in HIV+ repertoires. Healthy control repertoires showed roughly threefold more distinct CDR3s and higher Shannon diversity than untreated HIV+ repertoires.

The CDR3 holds 19 amino acids from the cysteine to the phenylalanine. The entry retains the CDR3 DNA only, 57 bases that are in frame from base 1. The germline V gene yields SGDLS for CDR1 and YYNGEE for CDR2. Here V drops 0 bases and J drops 3 bases, and the junction holds 9 bases not matched to any gene. This clonotype was recorded many times. Which antigen it targets is not known. No clone much larger than this one lies a single base away; base qualities are absent. Follow-up blood was drawn from HIV-infected patients roughly three months, about 14 weeks, after the initiation of antiretroviral therapy. Since whole blood was used without any cell fractionation, the repertoire reflected all peripheral T cells in unsorted form. For RNA extraction, 2 to 3 ml of peripheral blood was collected into Tempus tubes. Patients were deemed ineligible for enrollment if they had febrile or AIDS-related illness, tumors, hepatitis B or C coinfection, immunomodulatory therapy, recent vaccination or treatment interruptions. Residual genomic DNA was removed with the TURBO-DNase kit and globin mRNA was depleted with GLOBINclear.

Reverse transcription of about 500 ng RNA was performed with SuperScript III using primers directed against the alpha and beta constant regions. Alpha and beta chain libraries were generated separately via chain-specific third strand synthesis with multiplexing indices. The protocol used a single primer pair to amplify all rearrangements within a chain, which avoided primer bias, and attached molecular barcodes to each cDNA molecule. The SP2 sequencing primer site and a random hexamer were carried on a 5' RACE adapter, to which purified cDNA was joined by T4 RNA Ligase 1. The authors primed second strand synthesis from the SP2 site with Phusion polymerase and used slow temperature ramps to favor optimal annealing. The 12-nucleotide barcode on each molecule comprised two random hexamer sequences, both introduced before amplification and concatenated. P5 and P7 adapter elements plus a second index were added in a short first PCR, which was followed by a roughly 25-cycle amplification PCR with P5s and P7 primers. Libraries received about 25 PCR cycles in total, were quantified on a Qubit, sized on a Bioanalyzer, and diluted to about 4 nM. Normalized libraries were sequenced on an Illumina MiSeq with 2 x 250 paired-end kits. Into 7.5 to 10 ul Tris-Cl, the reverse transcription reactions were eluted following cleanup on MinElute columns. The adapter ligations were run for approximately 23 hours at 16 degrees C, and AMPure XP beads at a 1:1 ratio were afterwards used to clean them. As for how the authors treated the data: Demultiplexed FASTQ files were processed with a modified Decombinator by which V, J, insert and barcode information was output. Sequences that shared a barcode but differed from the dominant sequence were treated as errors and discarded, and barcodes were clustered at Levenshtein distance 3 and counted to estimate the original cDNA molecules. For downstream analyses, the R packages ineq, vegan, igraph and RCytoscape were used, along with IMGT nomenclature and CDR3 definitions. The authors computed V gene usage over distinct sequences and counted each TCR a single time to avoid skew from clonal expansion. Similarity networks connected unique CDR3 amino acid sequences within a donor whenever two sequences differed by a single Levenshtein edit. The authors compiled published HIV-specific CDR3s (roughly 100 alpha, some 700 beta) and CMV-specific CDR3s (around 13 alpha, over 200 beta) and searched for them in the repertoires. Lower sequence numbers were not the cause of the decreased diversity in patients, as random subsampling to size-matched repertoires showed. TCRdb reanalyzed the raw reads on its own, using fastp at Q25 for trimming and MiXCR for clone calling, and kept in-frame beta chains. Rows are combined by CDR3 protein, so each entry shows the most common genes and DNA. TCRdb assigned the V and J calls; the authors' analysis was not used. The table for this sample lists roughly 20,000 distinct CDR3 sequences; roughly 7.9% of them were counted only once. About 20% of the sample is held by the ten biggest clonotypes.

The rearrangement joined TRBV9 to TRBJ2-2, with 12 bases aligning to TRBD2. The source is an adult with HIV infection. The source material was blood, sampled during antiretroviral therapy. The sequence in DNA is TGTGCCAGCAGCGTAGACAGACTACTAGCGGGAGGATACACCGGGGAGCTGTTTTTT. It codes for CASSVDRLLAGGYTGELFF.